The next 28 T cell receptor beta chains were all read from a single sample in a study of Graves' ophthalmopathy and Graves' hyperthyroidism (dated by TCRdb to the late 2010s). The sample was run on an Illumina HiSeq 2000. For repertoire sequencing, TCR beta CDR3 regions were amplified from RNA transcripts. The first round was an RT-PCR using HTBI primers with the Qiagen OneStep RT-PCR kit, and this first round was followed by a second-round multiplex PCR, then size selection and purification. TCRdb cleaned the public reads at Q25 with fastp, built clones with MiXCR and kept in-frame beta chains. CDR3 protein sequences are deduplicated, and each keeps its most common genes and DNA. This sample is represented by some 39,000 distinct CDR3 sequences; roughly 50% of them were singletons. About 26% of the sample is taken by the ten largest. The sequenced sample was peripheral blood. Source of these receptors: an adult woman with stable Graves' hyperthyroidism.

This clonotype was observed many times. The junction departs from the called germline gene at one end, perhaps through a read error. V is TRBV19 and J is TRBJ1-2; unclear D gene. The CDR3 covers 13 residues. In germline, CDR1 is LNHDA, CDR2 SQIVND (reference sequence). DNA for the CDR3: TGTGCCCGTAGTAAGTTGGCAGTGAGTGGCTACACCTTC. Its protein is CARSKLAVSGYTF.

The rearrangement joins TRBV28 to TRBJ2-5; 10 bases are a match to TRBD1. The CDR3 contains 13 residues. V lost 6 bases and J lost 12; bases outside the gene matches: 10. Germline assignment: CDR1 MDHEN and CDR2 SYDVKM. As DNA, the CDR3 is TGTGCCAGCAGCTCAAGGGGACAGGGGTACAAGTACTTC. It encodes CASSSRGQGYKYF.

At least ten counts were recorded for this clonotype. This sequence joins TRBV5-1 and TRBJ2-7, with 8 bases aligning to TRBD2. Germline V CDR1 and CDR2: SGHRS, YFSETQ. V lost 2 bases, J lost 6 bases, and 13 bases stayed unmatched. The CDR3 totals 16 residues. The chain's CDR3 is CASSFIAGTLRREQYF. The CDR3 DNA follows: TGCGCCAGCAGCTTCATAGCGGGAACGCTTAGACGCGAGCAGTACTTC.

This clonotype has ten or more counts. The J gene is TRBJ2-7, the V gene TRBV6-6, with no clear D. From germline, CDR1 is MNHNY and CDR2 SVGAGI (reference sequence). Trimming removed 6 bases from V and 2 bases from J, with 20 bases in between. This CDR3 region has 16 residues. In nucleotides, the CDR3 is TGTGCCAGCAGCCTCGACTCTTGGCTCCTCACCTACGAGCAGTACTTC. Its protein product is CASSLDSWLLTYEQYF.

V is TRBV12-3 or TRBV12-4 and J is TRBJ1-1, with 12 bases identical to TRBD1. This CDR3 region has 18 residues. Trimming at V came to 7 bases and at J to 3 bases, leaving 15 bases not matched to a gene. The CDR3 region is CASTSATGTGGLDTEAFF. The CDR3 nucleotides are TGTGCCAGCACCTCAGCGACCGGGACAGGGGGCTTAGACACTGAAGCTTTCTTT.

J is TRBJ2-5 and V is TRBV2, with D possibly being TRBD2 (6 bases). Near its end, the DNA agrees better with TRBJ2-7, so the J call may be wrong. The CDR3 length is 13 residues. The germline V gene encodes CDR1 SNHLY and CDR2 FYNNEI. The DNA for the CDR3 is TGTGCCAGCAGTGTTAGCGGATCCTACGAGCAGTACTTC. The encoded protein is CASSVSGSYEQYF.

The chain couples TRBV10-3 to TRBJ2-5; D is possibly TRBD1 (5 bases). The end of the DNA fits TRBJ2-7 better, so the J call may be wrong. CDR3 length: 15 amino acids. From germline, CDR1 is ENHRY and CDR2 SYGVKD. DNA of the CDR3: TGTGCCATCAGAGGACCGAGACAGCTGTCCTACGAGCAGTACTTC. Translation gives CAIRGPRQLSYEQYF.

In this sample, this clonotype turned up many times. The V gene is TRBV5-1, the J gene TRBJ1-1; 7 bases fit TRBD1. This CDR3 spans 15 amino acids. Per the germline V gene, CDR1 is SGHRS and CDR2 is YFSETQ. The V and J ends lost 0 bases and 4 bases, in that order; junction bases with no gene match: 6. The CDR3: CASSLGQGGITEAFF. The CDR3 DNA is TGCGCCAGCAGCTTGGGACAGGGAGGTATCACTGAAGCTTTCTTT.

The chain has TRBV2 and TRBJ1-5, with TRBD1 as a possible D gene (6 bases). Germline-derived CDR1 and CDR2 are SNHLY and FYNNEI. The CDR3 loop spans 24 amino acids. V was pared by 6 bases and J by 2 bases, with 41 bases between. The CDR3 region is CASRGAILSYRVIWFGWGNQPQHF. The CDR3 region has the DNA TGTGCCAGCAGAGGAGCCATACTTTCGTACAGGGTTATTTGGTTCGGTTGGGGCAATCAGCCCCAGCATTTT.

V is TRBV20-1 and J is TRBJ2-7; 10 bases align to TRBD1. V was pared by 6 bases and J by 3 bases, with 8 bases of the junction left unmatched. The germline V gene has CDR1 DFQATT and CDR2 SNEGSKA (reference sequence). CDR3 length: 14 residues. The CDR3 DNA sequence: TGCAGTGCCAACGAAGGGACAGGGGTCTACGAGCAGTACTTC. Amino acids: CSANEGTGVYEQYF.

In regard to this clonotype: One base away lies a much larger clone, so this may be a sequencing read error. The chain carries TRBV2 and TRBJ1-4; possibly TRBD1 for D (6 bases). Per the germline V gene, CDR1 is SNHLY and CDR2 is FYNNEI. The CDR3 is 14 amino acids. As DNA, the CDR3 is TGTGCCAGCTCAACCCGACAGGCTAATGAAAGACTGTTTTTT. As protein: CASSTRQANERLFF.

The chain combines TRBV12-3 or TRBV12-4 with TRBJ1-2; weak D call: TRBD1 (5 bases). This CDR3 spans 14 amino acids. Trimming stripped 6 bases from V and 2 bases from J, with 13 bases between. The DNA for the CDR3 is TGTGCCAGCAGCCCCGGGGGGGTGAACTATGGCTACACCTTC. Protein sequence: CASSPGGVNYGYTF.

The V call is TRBV7-9, the J call TRBJ1-2; TRBD1 aligns across 9 bases. This CDR3 has 14 amino acids. V was pared by 5 bases and J by 8 bases, with 9 bases of the junction left unmatched. Looked up from germline, CDR1 is SEHNR and CDR2 is FQNEAQ (reference sequence). Written as DNA, the CDR3 is TGTGCCAGCAGCCCCGAGACAGGGGGACAAGGCTACACCTTC. Translation: CASSPETGGQGYTF. The entire variable domain, with the rest obtained from reference TRBV7-9 and TRBJ1-2, is as follows: DTGVSQNPRHKITKRGQNVTFRCDPISEHNRLYWYRQTLGQGPEFLTYFQNEAQLEKSRLLSDRFSAERPKGSFSTLEIQRTEQGDSAMYLCASSPETGGQGYTFGSGTRLTVV.

Remarks on this clonotype: The junction departs from germline at one end; a sequencing error may be responsible. The rearrangement uses TRBV7-2 and TRBJ1-5, with no clear D. This CDR3 has 13 residues. Per germline, CDR1 SGHTA and CDR2 FQGNSA. The CDR3 DNA sequence: TGTGCCAGCAGCTCGTACCACAATCAGCCCCAGCACTTT. Translated, it gives CASSSYHNQPQHF.

The sample holds many counts of this clonotype. The chain joins TRBV29-1 to TRBJ1-1, with D possibly TRBD1 on 5 matching bases. Per the germline V gene, CDR1 is SQVTM and CDR2 is ANQGSEA. Trimming stripped 3 bases from V and 4 bases from J, with 18 bases between. The CDR3 covers 15 residues. The CDR3 here is CSVESRGGGSTEAFF. DNA for the CDR3: TGCAGCGTTGAGAGTCGGGGGGGAGGTAGCACTGAAGCTTTCTTT.

The count of this clonotype is one. In this CDR3 the conserved last residue, phenylalanine or tryptophan, is missing, so a read error is likely. No DNA is shown, since the ends of the CDR3 on it are uncertain; the CDR3 is the one TCRdb lists. J is TRBJ1-5 and V is TRBV20-1. The germline gives CDR1 DFQATT, CDR2 SNEGSKA (reference sequence). The CDR3 length equals 17 residues, ends included. The CDR3: CSARDLMAAYLNQPQLC.

The sample holds one count of this clonotype. The rearrangement joins TRBV7-3 to TRBJ1-2; TRBD1 matches 9 bases. CDR3 length equals 14 residues. V gave up 7 bases and J gave up 7 bases; unmatched junction bases: 10. CDR1 and CDR2 from the germline V gene are SGHTA and FQGTGA. CDR3 sequence (DNA): TGTGCCAGCACCAGGGACAGGGTCTCGTCTGGCTACACCTTC. Amino acid sequence: CASTRDRVSSGYTF.

In this sample, this clonotype turned up many times. The V gene is TRBV20-1, the J gene TRBJ1-6; 7 nucleotides match TRBD1. Germline V lookup: CDR1 DFQATT, CDR2 SNEGSKA (reference sequence). V trimming: 5 bases; J trimming: 6 bases; junction bases outside the gene matches: 7. The CDR3 is 14 amino acids. The CDR3 region is CSAWTGGFNSPLHF. The CDR3, as DNA: TGCAGTGCTTGGACAGGAGGCTTTAATTCACCCCTCCACTTT.

Many counts were recorded for this clonotype. The rearrangement joins TRBV20-1 to TRBJ2-5, with a weak D call TRBD2 (5 bases). The germline V gene has CDR1 DFQATT and CDR2 SNEGSKA (reference sequence). The CDR3 has 14 residues. V lost 7 bases, J lost 6 bases, and 21 bases lay in between. CDR3 sequence: CSVVPLEGVQTQYF. The CDR3 coding sequence is TGCAGTGTTGTCCCTCTCGAGGGAGTACAGACCCAGTACTTC.

The V and J genes are TRBV24-1 and TRBJ2-7, with 13 bases that match TRBD2. The germline CDR1 and CDR2 sequences are KGHDR and SFDVKD. V shed 1 base and J 1 base; nucleotides not matched to a gene: 6. The CDR3 loop spans 18 amino acids. CDR3 DNA: TGTGCCACCAGTGATTTAGGACTAGCGGGAGCAATATCCTACGAGCAGTACTTC. Encoded protein: CATSDLGLAGAISYEQYF.

V usage is TRBV7-9 and J usage is TRBJ2-3, with TRBD2 as a possible D gene (5 bases). Looked up from germline, CDR1 is SEHNR and CDR2 is FQNEAQ (reference sequence). V lost 1 base and J lost 0, with 8 bases in between. CDR3 size: 15 residues. Here the CDR3 reads CASSLGADSTDTQYF. DNA of the CDR3: TGTGCCAGCAGCTTAGGAGCGGACAGCACAGATACGCAGTATTTT.

The V gene is TRBV9, the J gene TRBJ2-5; TRBD2 matches 14 bases. Per germline, CDR1 SGDLS and CDR2 YYNGEE. Trimming took 0 bases from V and 6 from J; bases not matched to a gene: 4. The CDR3 spans 16 residues. CDR3 nucleotides: TGTGCCAGCAGCGTAGGACTAGCGGGAGGGTTAAAGACCCAGTACTTC. Translation: CASSVGLAGGLKTQYF.

The gene calls are TRBV7-2 and TRBJ2-2; perhaps TRBD2 as D (6 bases). Trimming pared 5 bases from V and 0 bases from J, leaving 16 bases between. Germline CDR1 SGHTA, CDR2 FQGNSA. The CDR3 extends over 17 amino acids. DNA for the CDR3: TGTGCCAGCAGCCTGCTAGGGGCTAGCGCGAACACCGGGGAGCTGTTTTTT. It codes for CASSLLGASANTGELFF.

At least ten counts were recorded for this clonotype. The chain has TRBV6-5 and TRBJ2-7; D possibly corresponds to TRBD1 (5 bases). The CDR3 consists of 15 residues. In germline, CDR1 is MNHEY, CDR2 SVGAGI. Trimming removed 2 bases from V and 4 bases from J, with 15 bases in between. CDR3 residues: CASSYRTGARYEQYF. CDR3 in DNA: TGTGCCAGCAGTTACCGCACTGGGGCCAGGTACGAGCAGTACTTC.

As regards this clonotype: This CDR3 is missing its conserved last phenylalanine or tryptophan, likely due to a read error. Because the CDR3's place on the DNA is in doubt, the DNA is left out and the CDR3 is given as listed by TCRdb. The chain employs TRBV10-3 and TRBJ2-5; TRBD1 is the table's D call and was not checked against the DNA. Termini included, the CDR3 measures 16 amino acids. CDR1 and CDR2 (germline): ENHRY, SYGVKD. CDR3: CAISGARQGEGYTFGS.

In this sample, this clonotype turned up once. The rearrangement links TRBV13 to TRBJ2-5, with 12 nucleotides matching TRBD2. The CDR3 sequence is 14 residues long. Per the germline V gene, CDR1 is PRHDT and CDR2 is FYEKMQ (reference sequence). With V trimmed by 3 bases and J by 6 bases, 2 bases remained unmatched. The CDR3 region is CASSFLAGGQTQYF. For the CDR3, the DNA is TGTGCCAGCAGCTTTCTAGCGGGAGGGCAGACCCAGTACTTC.

This clonotype was detected many times. The rearrangement joins TRBV6-6 to TRBJ1-3; no clear D gene. V lost 3 bases and J lost 3, with 12 bases in between. The germline V gene encodes CDR1 MNHNY and CDR2 SVGAGI (reference sequence). This CDR3 has 15 residues. In DNA, the CDR3 is TGTGCCAGCAGTTATGCCAGGCAGCATGGAAACACCATATATTTT. Its protein product is CASSYARQHGNTIYF.

This chain connects TRBV7-3 to TRBJ2-5, with 9 bases fitting TRBD2. The CDR3 totals 16 residues. V lost 3 bases, J lost 5 bases, and 10 bases stayed unmatched. Germline V lookup: CDR1 SGHTA, CDR2 FQGTGA. CDR3 DNA sequence: TGTGCCAGCAGCTTGTTTCAAGCGGGAGGCGGTGAGACCCAGTACTTC. This sequence encodes CASSLFQAGGGETQYF.